This TCR beta chain appears in the sequencing data of a study of shared clonotypes between healthy human individuals. Study information: The study enrolled a couple of women and three men aged 18 to 49.

V lost 2 bases and J lost 6, with 10 bases in between. This CDR3 is built from 12 residues. CDR1 is GTSNPN, CDR2 SVGIG, per germline (reference sequence). For each subset, genomic DNA was distributed in equal portions over several immunoSEQ plates. In the authors' methods: From ImmunoSEQ came sequences covering only the junction and carrying no quality scores, so filtering differed. TCRdb's copy holds only in-frame clones and misses some; the assay was immunoSEQ multiplex PCR. Clone size and V and J calls were adopted from that table, with D and trimming inferred from the DNA. The sample yields more than 450,000 clones, approximately 79% seen once.

The chain combines TRBV30 with TRBJ1-2, with D unresolved. Sequencing was carried out using PBMCs. The sequence was obtained from a woman between 40 and 55 years old in good health. Some clones in this sample may be carry-over from other donors' samples. CDR3 bases: TGTGCCTGGAGTCAGGTGTTTCATGGCTACACCTTC. It specifies CAWSQVFHGYTF.